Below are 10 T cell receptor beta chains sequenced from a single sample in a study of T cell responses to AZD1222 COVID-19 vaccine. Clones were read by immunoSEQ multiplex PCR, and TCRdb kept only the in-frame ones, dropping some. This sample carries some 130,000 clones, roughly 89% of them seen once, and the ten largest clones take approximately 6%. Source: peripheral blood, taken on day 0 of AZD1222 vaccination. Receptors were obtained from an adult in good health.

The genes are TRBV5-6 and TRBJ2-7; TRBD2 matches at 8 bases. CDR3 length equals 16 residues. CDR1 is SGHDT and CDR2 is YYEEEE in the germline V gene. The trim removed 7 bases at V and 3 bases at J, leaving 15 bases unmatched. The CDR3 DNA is TGTGCCAGCTCCGGGAGCGGGAGCGGGTGGGACTACGAGCAGTACTTC. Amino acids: CASSGSGSGWDYEQYF.

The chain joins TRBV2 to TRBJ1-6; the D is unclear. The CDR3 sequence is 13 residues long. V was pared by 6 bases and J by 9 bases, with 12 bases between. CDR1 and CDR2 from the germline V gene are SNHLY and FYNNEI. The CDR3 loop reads CASRPDSISPLHF. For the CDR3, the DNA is TGTGCCAGCAGGCCTGACTCGATTTCACCCCTCCACTTT.

The CDR3 loop is CASSPTSPANTEAFF. The CDR3 bases are TGTGCCAGCAGCCCCACCAGTCCGGCGAACACTGAAGCTTTCTTT. The chain recombines TRBV7-9 with TRBJ1-1; no reliable D call. CDR3 length: 15 residues. V lost 5 bases to trimming and J lost 1 base, with 14 bases between them. Germline V CDR1 and CDR2: SEHNR, FQNEAQ (reference sequence).

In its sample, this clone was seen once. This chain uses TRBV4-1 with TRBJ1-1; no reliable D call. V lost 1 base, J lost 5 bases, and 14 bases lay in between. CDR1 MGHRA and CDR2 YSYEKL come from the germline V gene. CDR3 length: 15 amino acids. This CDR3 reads CASSQGPVGLTEAFF. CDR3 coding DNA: TGCGCCAGCAGCCAAGGGCCCGTAGGGTTAACTGAAGCTTTCTTT.

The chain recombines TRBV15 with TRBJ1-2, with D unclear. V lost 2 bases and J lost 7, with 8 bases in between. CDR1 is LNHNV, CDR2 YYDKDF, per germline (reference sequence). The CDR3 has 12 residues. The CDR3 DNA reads TGTGCCACCAGCAGACCCAGTGGTGGCTACACCTTC. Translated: CATSRPSGGYTF.

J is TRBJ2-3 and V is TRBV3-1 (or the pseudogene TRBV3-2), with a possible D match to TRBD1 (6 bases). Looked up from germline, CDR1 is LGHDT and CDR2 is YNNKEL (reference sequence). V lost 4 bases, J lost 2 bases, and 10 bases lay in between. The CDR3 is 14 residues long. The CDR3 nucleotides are TGTGCCAGCAGCCCAGGACAGTACACAGATACGCAGTATTTT. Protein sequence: CASSPGQYTDTQYF.

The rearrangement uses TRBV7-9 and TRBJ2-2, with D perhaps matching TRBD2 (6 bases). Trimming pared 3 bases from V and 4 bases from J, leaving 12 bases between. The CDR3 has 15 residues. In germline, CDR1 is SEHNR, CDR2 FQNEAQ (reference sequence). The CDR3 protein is CASSFGGTVTGELFF. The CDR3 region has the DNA TGTGCCAGCAGCTTCGGCGGGACGGTCACCGGGGAGCTGTTTTTT. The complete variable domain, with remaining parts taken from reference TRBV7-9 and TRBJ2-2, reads DTGVSQNPRHKITKRGQNVTFRCDPISEHNRLYWYRQTLGQGPEFLTYFQNEAQLEKSRLLSDRFSAERPKGSFSTLEIQRTEQGDSAMYLCASSFGGTVTGELFFGEGSRLTVL.

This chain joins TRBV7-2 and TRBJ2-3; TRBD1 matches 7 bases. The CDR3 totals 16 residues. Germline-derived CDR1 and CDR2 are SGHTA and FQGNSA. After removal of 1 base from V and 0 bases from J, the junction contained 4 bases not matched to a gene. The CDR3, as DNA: TGTGCCAGCAGCTTAGAGGGGGCGCCGAGCACAGATACGCAGTATTTT. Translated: CASSLEGAPSTDTQYF.

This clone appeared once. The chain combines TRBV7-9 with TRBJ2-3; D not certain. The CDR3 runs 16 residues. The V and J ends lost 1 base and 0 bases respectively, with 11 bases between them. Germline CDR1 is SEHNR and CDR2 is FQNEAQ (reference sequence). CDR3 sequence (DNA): TGTGCCAGCAGCTTAGACGGCGGAGCTAGCACAGATACGCAGTATTTT. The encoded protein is CASSLDGGASTDTQYF.

The CDR3: CASSLEAPVNEQFF. CDR3 in DNA: TGTGCCAGCAGCTTAGAGGCCCCAGTGAATGAGCAGTTCTTC. The chain links TRBV11-3 to TRBJ2-1; D is uncertain. Germline V lookup: CDR1 SGHNT, CDR2 YENEEA. V was clipped by 0 bases and J by 7 bases, with 10 bases between them. This CDR3 comprises 14 residues.